This T cell receptor (beta chain) was sequenced during a study of lymphopenia after photon versus proton radiotherapy. Study-wide results and caveats: Relative stability marked proton patients; photon patients lost diversity and naive cells. After the lymphocyte nadir, photon-treated repertoires showed oligoclonal expansion, especially of CD8+ Temra cells. In patients who died, overall survival fell as post-nadir TCR diversity dropped more.

In the case of this clone: Its specificity is not known.

Germline CDR1 and CDR2: SGDLS and YYNGEE. The CDR3 consists of 14 residues. Between the trimmed V and J ends, which lost 0 bases and 3 bases, there was a span of 9 bases. Data came from immunoSEQ multiplex PCR; TCRdb stores just in-frame clones and leaves some out. The sample includes 40,000 to 55,000 clones, 80% to 95% of them seen just once. The specimen was peripheral blood, collected from a patient treated with photon-based radiotherapy. This rearrangement joins TRBV9 to TRBJ1-1, with D possibly being TRBD1 (6 bases). This sequence originates from a woman between 35 and 50 years old with cholangiocarcinoma. Written as DNA, the CDR3 is TGTGCCAGCAGCGTAGGAGGGGGGGACACTGAAGCTTTCTTT. It specifies CASSVGGGDTEAFF.